This TCR beta chain was identified in a study of shared clonotypes between healthy human individuals. V was pared by 0 bases and J by 3 bases, with 9 bases between. The CDR3 contains 14 residues. Per germline, CDR1 ENHRY and CDR2 SYGVKD. Clones were read by immunoSEQ multiplex PCR, and TCRdb kept only the in-frame ones, dropping some. The table includes fewer than 550,000 clones, approximately 79% detected once. The sample holds many counts of this clone. Other DNA sequences in this sample translate to the same CDR3. The sequence derives from a woman in her thirties or forties in good health. Some clones in this sample may be carry-over from other donors' samples. Source material: PBMCs. This chain links TRBV10-3 with TRBJ2-7, with D hard to call. CDR3 in DNA: TGTGCCATCAGTGAGTCCAGTCGCTACTACGAGCAGTACTTC. It specifies CAISESSRYYEQYF.